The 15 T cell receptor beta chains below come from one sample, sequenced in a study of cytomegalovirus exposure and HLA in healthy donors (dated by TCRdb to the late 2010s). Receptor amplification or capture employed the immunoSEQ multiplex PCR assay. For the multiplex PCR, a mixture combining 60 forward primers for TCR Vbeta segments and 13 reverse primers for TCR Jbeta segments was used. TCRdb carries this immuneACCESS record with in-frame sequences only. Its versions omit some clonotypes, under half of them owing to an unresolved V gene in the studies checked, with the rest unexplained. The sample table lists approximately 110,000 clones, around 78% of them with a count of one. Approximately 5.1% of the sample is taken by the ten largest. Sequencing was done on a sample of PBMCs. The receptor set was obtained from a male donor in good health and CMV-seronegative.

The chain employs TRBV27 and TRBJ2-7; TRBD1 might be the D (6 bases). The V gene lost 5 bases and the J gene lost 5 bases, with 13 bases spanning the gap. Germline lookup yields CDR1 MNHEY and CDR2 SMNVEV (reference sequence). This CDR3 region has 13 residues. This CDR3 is CASSPTGYHEQYF. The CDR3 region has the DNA TGTGCCAGCAGTCCCACAGGGTACCACGAGCAGTACTTC.

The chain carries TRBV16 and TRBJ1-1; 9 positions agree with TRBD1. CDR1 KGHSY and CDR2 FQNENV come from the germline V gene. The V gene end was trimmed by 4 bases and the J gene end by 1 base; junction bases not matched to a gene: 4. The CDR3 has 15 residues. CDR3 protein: CASSRSGQGNTEAFF. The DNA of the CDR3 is TGTGCCAGCAGCCGATCGGGACAGGGGAACACTGAAGCTTTCTTT.

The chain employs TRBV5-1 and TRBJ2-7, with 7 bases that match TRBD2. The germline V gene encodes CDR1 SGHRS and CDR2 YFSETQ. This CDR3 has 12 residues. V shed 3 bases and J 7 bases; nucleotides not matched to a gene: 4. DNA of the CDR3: TGCGCCAGCAGCTGGAGTAGCGGGGAGCAGTACTTC. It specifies CASSWSSGEQYF. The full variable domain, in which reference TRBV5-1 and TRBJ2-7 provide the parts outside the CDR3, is KAGVTQTPRYLIKTRGQQVTLSCSPISGHRSVSWYQQTPGQGLQFLFEYFSETQRNKGNFPGRFSGRQFSNSRSEMNVSTLELGDSALYLCASSWSSGEQYFGPGTRLTVT.

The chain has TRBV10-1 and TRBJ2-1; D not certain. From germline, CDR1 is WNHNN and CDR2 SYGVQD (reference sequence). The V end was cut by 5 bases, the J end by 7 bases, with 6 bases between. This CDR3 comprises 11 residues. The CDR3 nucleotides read TGCGCCAGCAGTTTTCGGAATGAGCAGTTCTTC. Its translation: CASSFRNEQFF.

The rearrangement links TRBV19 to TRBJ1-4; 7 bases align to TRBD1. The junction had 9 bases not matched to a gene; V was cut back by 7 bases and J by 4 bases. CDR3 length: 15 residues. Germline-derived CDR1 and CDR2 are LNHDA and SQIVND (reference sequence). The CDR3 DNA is TGTGCCAGTACCGGCAACGGACAGGATAATGAAAAACTGTTTTTT. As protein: CASTGNGQDNEKLFF. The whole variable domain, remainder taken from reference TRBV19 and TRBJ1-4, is DGGITQSPKYLFRKEGQNVTLSCEQNLNHDAMYWYRQDPGQGLRLIYYSQIVNDFQKGDIAEGYSVSREKKESFPLTVTSAQKNPTAFYLCASTGNGQDNEKLFFGSGTQLSVL.

In DNA form, the CDR3 reads TGTGCCAGCAGCCTGACAGGGGTGGATCAGCCCCAGCATTTT. It yields the protein CASSLTGVDQPQHF. The chain uses TRBV28 and TRBJ1-5; 8 nucleotides align to TRBD1. The CDR3 length is 14 residues. Unmatched junction bases numbered 6, after V lost 6 bases and J lost 5 bases. Germline V gene sequence: CDR1 MDHEN, CDR2 SYDVKM.

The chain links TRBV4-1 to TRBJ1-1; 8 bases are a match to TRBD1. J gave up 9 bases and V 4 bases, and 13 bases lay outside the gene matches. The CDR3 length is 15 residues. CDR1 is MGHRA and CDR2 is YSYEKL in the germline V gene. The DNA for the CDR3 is TGCGCCAGCAGCCCAGCCGGGACAGGATACGGACAAGCTTTCTTT. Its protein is CASSPAGTGYGQAFF.

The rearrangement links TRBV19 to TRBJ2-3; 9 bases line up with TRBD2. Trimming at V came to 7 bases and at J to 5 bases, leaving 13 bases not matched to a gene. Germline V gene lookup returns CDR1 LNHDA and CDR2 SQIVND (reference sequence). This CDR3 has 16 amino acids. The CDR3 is CASKTIAGATGDTQYF. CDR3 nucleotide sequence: TGTGCCAGTAAAACGATAGCGGGAGCCACTGGAGATACGCAGTATTTT.

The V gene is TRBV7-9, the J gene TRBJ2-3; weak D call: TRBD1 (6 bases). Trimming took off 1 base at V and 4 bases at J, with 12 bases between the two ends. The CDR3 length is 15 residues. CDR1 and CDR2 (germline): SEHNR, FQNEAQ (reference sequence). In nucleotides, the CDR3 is TGTGCCAGCAGCTTAGGGGGCCCAGGGGCAGATACGCAGTATTTT. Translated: CASSLGGPGADTQYF. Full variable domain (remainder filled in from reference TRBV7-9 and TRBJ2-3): DTGVSQNPRHKITKRGQNVTFRCDPISEHNRLYWYRQTLGQGPEFLTYFQNEAQLEKSRLLSDRFSAERPKGSFSTLEIQRTEQGDSAMYLCASSLGGPGADTQYFGPGTRLTVL.

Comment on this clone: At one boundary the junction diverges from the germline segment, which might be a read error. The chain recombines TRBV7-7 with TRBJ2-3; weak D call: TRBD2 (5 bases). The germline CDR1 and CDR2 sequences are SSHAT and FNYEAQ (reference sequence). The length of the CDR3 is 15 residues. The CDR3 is CASSLVPGVADTQYF. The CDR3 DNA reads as TGTGCTAGCAGCTTAGTCCCCGGGGTCGCAGATACGCAGTATTTT. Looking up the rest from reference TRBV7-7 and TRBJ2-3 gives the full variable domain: GAGVSQSPRYKVTKRGQDVTLRCDPISSHATLYWYQQALGQGPEFLTYFNYEAQPDKSGLPSDRFSAERPEGSISTLTIQRTEQRDSAMYRCASSLVPGVADTQYFGPGTRLTVL.

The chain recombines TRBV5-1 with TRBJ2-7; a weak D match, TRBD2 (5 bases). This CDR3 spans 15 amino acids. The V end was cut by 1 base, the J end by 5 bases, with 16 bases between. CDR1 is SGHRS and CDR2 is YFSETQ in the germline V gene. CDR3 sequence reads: CASSLSGVNSHEQYF. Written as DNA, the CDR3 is TGCGCCAGCAGCTTGAGCGGAGTTAACAGCCACGAGCAGTACTTC.

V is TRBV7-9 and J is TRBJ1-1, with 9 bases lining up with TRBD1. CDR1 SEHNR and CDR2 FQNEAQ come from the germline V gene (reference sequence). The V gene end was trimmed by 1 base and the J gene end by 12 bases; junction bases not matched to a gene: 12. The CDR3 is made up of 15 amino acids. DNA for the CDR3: TGTGCCAGCAGCTTAGGGGACAGGGATTTGTCCGAGACTTTCTTT. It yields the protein CASSLGDRDLSETFF.

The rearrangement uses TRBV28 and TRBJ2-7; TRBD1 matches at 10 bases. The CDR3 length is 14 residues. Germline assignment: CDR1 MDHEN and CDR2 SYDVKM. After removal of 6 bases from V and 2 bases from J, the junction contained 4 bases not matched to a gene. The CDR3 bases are TGTGCCAGCAGGACGGGACAGGGGCCCTACGAGCAGTACTTC. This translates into CASRTGQGPYEQYF. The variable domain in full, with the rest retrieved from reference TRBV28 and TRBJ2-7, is DVKVTQSSRYLVKRTGEKVFLECVQDMDHENMFWYRQDPGLGLRLIYFSYDVKMKEKGDIPEGYSVSREKKERFSLILESASTNQTSMYLCASRTGQGPYEQYFGPGTRLTVT.

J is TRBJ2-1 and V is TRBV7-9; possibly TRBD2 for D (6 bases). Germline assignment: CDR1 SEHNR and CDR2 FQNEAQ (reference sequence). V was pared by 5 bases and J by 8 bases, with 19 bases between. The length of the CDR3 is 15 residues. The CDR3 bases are TGTGCCAGCAGCGGGGGGATCTCGAGTATAGATGAGCAGTTCTTC. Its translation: CASSGGISSIDEQFF. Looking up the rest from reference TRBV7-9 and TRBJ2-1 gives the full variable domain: DTGVSQNPRHKITKRGQNVTFRCDPISEHNRLYWYRQTLGQGPEFLTYFQNEAQLEKSRLLSDRFSAERPKGSFSTLEIQRTEQGDSAMYLCASSGGISSIDEQFFGPGTRLTVL.

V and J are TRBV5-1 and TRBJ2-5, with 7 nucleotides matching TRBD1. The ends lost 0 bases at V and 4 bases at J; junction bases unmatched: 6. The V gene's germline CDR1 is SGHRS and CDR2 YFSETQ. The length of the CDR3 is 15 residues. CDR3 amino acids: CASSLEFPGGETQYF. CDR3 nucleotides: TGCGCCAGCAGCTTGGAATTCCCAGGGGGAGAGACCCAGTACTTC.